Below, 5 T cell receptor beta chains from the same sample are listed, as sequenced in a study of blood T cell repertoires in COVID-19 (dated by TCRdb to the early 2020s). Library construction relied on the immunoSEQ multiplex PCR assay. Drawn from immuneACCESS, this table holds only the in-frame rearrangements with V and J called that TCRdb kept. Clones are partly lost; checked studies trace under half to an unresolved V gene and leave the rest unexplained. In this sample the table shows 270,000 or so clones, about 85% of which occur a single time. The top ten clones comprise 6.6% of the sample. Specimen: PBMCs or T cells enriched from blood (not recorded which). Source of these receptors: a woman in her fifties or sixties who had been exposed to COVID-19.

The chain employs TRBV3-1 (or the pseudogene TRBV3-2) and TRBJ1-1, with D tentatively TRBD1 (5 bases). Germline V gene sequence: CDR1 LGHDT, CDR2 YNNKEL (reference sequence). V was cut by 4 bases and J by 6 bases, with 12 bases left in between. The CDR3 sequence is 13 residues long. CDR3 sequence: CASSLKGRAEAFF. CDR3 sequence (DNA): TGTGCCAGCAGCCTAAAGGGGAGGGCTGAAGCTTTCTTT.

The chain uses TRBV30 and TRBJ1-2, with 7 bases aligning to TRBD1. This CDR3 has 15 amino acids. After removal of 0 bases from V and 4 bases from J, the junction contained 8 bases not matched to a gene. From germline, CDR1 is GTSNPN and CDR2 SVGIG (reference sequence). CDR3 amino acids: CAWSVQSSGGYGYTF. Written as DNA, the CDR3 is TGTGCCTGGAGTGTACAAAGCTCAGGGGGCTATGGCTACACCTTC.

This clone was seen just once. The chain recombines TRBV5-1 with TRBJ2-3; 11 bases match TRBD2. J was trimmed by 2 bases and V by 0 bases; bases with no gene match: 2. CDR3 length equals 16 residues. Germline V gene lookup returns CDR1 SGHRS and CDR2 YFSETQ. Written as DNA, the CDR3 is TGCGCCAGCAGCTTGGGACTAGCGGGGATCACAGATACGCAGTATTTT. Translation gives CASSLGLAGITDTQYF.

The sample holds a few counts of this clone. This rearrangement joins TRBV5-1 to TRBJ2-2; D unclear. The germline V gene has CDR1 SGHRS and CDR2 YFSETQ. This CDR3 has 15 amino acids. Trimming shortened V by 5 bases and J by 1 base, and 12 bases separated the two germline ends. The CDR3 loop reads CASRNTVKNTGELFF. As DNA, the CDR3 is TGCGCCAGCAGGAACACAGTAAAGAACACCGGGGAGCTGTTTTTT. The entire variable domain, with the rest obtained from reference TRBV5-1 and TRBJ2-2, is as follows: KAGVTQTPRYLIKTRGQQVTLSCSPISGHRSVSWYQQTPGQGLQFLFEYFSETQRNKGNFPGRFSGRQFSNSRSEMNVSTLELGDSALYLCASRNTVKNTGELFFGEGSRLTVL.

This clone appeared once. V and J are TRBV19 and TRBJ1-5, with 8 positions matching TRBD1. The V gene end was trimmed by 3 bases and the J gene end by 5 bases; junction bases not matched to a gene: 6. CDR1 is LNHDA and CDR2 is SQIVND in the germline V gene (reference sequence). The CDR3 is made up of 15 amino acids. The DNA for the CDR3 is TGTGCCAGTAGTATGACAGGGGAGCTCTATCAGCCCCAGCATTTT. This sequence encodes CASSMTGELYQPQHF.